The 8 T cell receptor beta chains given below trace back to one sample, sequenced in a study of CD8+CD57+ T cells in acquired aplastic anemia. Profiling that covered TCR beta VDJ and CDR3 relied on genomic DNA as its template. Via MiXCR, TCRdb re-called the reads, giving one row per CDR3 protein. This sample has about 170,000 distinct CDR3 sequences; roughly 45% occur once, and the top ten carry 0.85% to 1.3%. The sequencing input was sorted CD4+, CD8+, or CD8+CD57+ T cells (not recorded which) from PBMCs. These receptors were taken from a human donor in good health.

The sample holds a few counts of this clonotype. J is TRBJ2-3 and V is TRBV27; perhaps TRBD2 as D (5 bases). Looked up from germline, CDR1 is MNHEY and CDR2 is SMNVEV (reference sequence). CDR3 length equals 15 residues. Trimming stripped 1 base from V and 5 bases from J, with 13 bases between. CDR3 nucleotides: TGTGCCAGCAGTTTATATCCGGGGAAGGGAGATACGCAGTATTTT. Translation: CASSLYPGKGDTQYF.

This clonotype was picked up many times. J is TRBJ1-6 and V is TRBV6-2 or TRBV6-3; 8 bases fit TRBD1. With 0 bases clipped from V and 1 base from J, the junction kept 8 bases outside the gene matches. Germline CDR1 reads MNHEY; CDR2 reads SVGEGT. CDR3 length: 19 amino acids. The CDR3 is CASSYSGQGTRSYNSPLHF. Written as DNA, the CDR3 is TGTGCCAGCAGTTACTCAGGACAGGGTACAAGGTCCTATAATTCACCCCTCCACTTT.

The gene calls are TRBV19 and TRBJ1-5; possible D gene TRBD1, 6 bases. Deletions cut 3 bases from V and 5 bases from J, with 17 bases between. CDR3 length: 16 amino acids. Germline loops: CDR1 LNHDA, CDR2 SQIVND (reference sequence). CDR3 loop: CASSIWGRSRDQPQHF. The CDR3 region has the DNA TGTGCCAGTAGTATCTGGGGGCGATCTCGGGATCAGCCCCAGCATTTT.

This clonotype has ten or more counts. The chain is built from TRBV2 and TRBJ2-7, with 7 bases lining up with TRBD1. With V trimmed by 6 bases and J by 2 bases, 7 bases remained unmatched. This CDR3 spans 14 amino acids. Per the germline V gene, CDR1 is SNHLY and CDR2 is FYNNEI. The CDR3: CASSRQGSTYEQYF. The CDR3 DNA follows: TGTGCCAGCAGCCGACAGGGCTCAACCTACGAGCAGTACTTC.

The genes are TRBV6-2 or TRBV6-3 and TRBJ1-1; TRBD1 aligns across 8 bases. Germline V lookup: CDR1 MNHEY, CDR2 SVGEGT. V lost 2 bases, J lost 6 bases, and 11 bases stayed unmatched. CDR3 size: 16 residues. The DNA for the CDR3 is TGTGCCAGCAGTTACCCGCAGGGGGCCCTAGGCGCTGAAGCTTTCTTT. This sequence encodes CASSYPQGALGAEAFF.

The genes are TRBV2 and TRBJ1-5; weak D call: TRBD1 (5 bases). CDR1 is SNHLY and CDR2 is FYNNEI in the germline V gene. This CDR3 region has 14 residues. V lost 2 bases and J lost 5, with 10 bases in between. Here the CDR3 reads CASSERGVDQPQHF. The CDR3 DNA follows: TGTGCCAGCAGTGAAAGAGGGGTTGATCAGCCCCAGCATTTT.

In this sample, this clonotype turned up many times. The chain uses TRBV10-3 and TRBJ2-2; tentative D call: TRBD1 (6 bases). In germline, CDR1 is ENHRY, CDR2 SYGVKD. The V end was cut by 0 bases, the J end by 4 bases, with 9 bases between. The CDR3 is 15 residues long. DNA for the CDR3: TGTGCCATCAGTGAGTCGGACAGCCGCACCGGGGAGCTGTTTTTT. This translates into CAISESDSRTGELFF.

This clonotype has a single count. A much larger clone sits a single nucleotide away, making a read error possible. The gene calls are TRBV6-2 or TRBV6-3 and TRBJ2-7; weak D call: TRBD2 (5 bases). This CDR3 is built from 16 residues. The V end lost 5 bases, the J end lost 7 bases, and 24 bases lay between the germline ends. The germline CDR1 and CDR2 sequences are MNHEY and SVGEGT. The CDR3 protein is CASSPRGSARSAEQYF. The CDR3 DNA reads TGTGCCAGCAGTCCCCGAGGTAGCGCGAGGTCGGCGGAGCAGTACTTC.